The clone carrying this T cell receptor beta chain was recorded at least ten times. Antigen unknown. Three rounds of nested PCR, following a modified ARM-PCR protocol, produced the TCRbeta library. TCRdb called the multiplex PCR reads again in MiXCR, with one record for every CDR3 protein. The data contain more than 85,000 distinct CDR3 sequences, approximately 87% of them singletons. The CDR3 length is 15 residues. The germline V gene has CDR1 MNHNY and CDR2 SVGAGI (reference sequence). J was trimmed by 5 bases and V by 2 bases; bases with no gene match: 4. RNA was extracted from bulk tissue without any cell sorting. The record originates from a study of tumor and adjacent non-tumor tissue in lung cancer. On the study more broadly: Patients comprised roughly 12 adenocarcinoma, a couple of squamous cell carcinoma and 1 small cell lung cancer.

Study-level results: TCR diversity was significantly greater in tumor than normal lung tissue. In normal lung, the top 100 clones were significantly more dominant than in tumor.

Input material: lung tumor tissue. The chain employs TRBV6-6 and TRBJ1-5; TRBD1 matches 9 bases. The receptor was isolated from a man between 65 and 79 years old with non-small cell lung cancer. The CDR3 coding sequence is TGTGCCAGCAGTTACCACCGGGACAGGGATCAGCCCCAGCATTTT. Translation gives CASSYHRDRDQPQHF.